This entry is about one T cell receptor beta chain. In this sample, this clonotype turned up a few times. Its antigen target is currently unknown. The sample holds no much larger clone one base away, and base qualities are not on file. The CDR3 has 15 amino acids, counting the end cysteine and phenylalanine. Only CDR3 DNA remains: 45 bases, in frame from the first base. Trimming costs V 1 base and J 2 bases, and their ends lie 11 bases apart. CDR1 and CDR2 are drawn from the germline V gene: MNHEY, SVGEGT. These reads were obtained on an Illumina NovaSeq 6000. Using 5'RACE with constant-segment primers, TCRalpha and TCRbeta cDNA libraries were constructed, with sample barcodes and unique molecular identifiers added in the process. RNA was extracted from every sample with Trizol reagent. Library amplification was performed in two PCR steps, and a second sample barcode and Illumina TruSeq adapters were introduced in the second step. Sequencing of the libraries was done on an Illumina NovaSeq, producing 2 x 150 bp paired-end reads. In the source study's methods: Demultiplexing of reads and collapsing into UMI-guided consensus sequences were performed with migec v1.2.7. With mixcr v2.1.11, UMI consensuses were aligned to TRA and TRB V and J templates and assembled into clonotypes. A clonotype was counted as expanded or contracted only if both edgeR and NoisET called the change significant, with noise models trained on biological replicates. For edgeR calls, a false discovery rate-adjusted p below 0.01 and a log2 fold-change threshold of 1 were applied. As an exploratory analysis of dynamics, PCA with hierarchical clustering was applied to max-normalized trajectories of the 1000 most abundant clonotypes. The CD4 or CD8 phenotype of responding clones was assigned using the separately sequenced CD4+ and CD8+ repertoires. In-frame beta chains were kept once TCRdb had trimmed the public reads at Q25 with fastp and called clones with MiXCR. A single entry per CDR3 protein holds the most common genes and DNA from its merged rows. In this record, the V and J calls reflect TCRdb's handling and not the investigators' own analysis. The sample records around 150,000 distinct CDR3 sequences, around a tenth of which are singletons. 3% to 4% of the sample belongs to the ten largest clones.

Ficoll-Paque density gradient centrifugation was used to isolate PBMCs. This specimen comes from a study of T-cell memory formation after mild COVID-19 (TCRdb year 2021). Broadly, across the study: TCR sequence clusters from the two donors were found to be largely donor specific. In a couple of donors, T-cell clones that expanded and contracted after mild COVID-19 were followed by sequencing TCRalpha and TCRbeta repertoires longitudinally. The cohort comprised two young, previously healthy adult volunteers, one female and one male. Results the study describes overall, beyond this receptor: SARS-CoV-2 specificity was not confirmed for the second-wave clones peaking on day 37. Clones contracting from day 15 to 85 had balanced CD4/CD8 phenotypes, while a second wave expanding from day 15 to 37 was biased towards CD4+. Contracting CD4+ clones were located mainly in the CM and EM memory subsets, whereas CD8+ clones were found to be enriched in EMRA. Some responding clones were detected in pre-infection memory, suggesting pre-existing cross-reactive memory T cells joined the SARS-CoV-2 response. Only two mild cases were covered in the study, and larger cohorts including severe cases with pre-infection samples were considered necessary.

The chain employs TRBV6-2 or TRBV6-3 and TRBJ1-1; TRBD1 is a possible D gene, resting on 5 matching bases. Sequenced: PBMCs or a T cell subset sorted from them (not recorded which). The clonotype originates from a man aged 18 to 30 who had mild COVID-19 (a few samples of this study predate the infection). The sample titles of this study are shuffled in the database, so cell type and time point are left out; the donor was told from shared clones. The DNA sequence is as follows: TGTGCCAGCAGTTACTGGGGACCCTTAAACACTGAAGCTTTCTTT. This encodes CASSYWGPLNTEAFF.